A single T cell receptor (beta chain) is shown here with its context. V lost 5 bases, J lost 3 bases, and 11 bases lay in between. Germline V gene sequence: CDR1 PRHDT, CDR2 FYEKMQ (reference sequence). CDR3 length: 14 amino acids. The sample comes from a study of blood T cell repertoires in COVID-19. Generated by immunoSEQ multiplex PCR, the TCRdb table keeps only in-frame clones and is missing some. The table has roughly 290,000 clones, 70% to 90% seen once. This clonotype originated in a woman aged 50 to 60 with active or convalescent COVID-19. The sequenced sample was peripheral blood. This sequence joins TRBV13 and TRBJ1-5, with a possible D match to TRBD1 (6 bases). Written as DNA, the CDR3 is TGTGCCAGCAGCCAGGGGAGGGTCAATCAGCCCCAGCATTTT. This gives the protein CASSQGRVNQPQHF.